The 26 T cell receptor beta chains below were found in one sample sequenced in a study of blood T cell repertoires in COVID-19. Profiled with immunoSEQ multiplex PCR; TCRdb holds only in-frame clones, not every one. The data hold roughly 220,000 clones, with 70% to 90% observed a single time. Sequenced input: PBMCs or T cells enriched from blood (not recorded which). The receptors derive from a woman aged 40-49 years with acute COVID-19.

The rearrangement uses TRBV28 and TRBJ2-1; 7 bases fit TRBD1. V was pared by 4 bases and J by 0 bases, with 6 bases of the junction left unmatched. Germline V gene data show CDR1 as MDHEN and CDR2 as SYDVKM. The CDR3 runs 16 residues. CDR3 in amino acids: CASSYQRGPSYNEQFF. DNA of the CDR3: TGTGCCAGCAGTTACCAGAGGGGGCCCTCCTACAATGAGCAGTTCTTC.

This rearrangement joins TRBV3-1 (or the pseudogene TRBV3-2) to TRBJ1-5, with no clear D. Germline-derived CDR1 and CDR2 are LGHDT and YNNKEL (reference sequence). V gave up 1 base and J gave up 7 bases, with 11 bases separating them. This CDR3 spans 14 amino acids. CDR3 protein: CASSQGGLGQPQHF. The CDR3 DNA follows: TGTGCCAGCAGCCAAGGTGGCCTAGGACAGCCCCAGCATTTT.

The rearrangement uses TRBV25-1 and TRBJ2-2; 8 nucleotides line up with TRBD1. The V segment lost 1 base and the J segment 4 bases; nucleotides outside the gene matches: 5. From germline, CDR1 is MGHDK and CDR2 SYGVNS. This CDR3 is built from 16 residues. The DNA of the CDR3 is TGTGCCAGCAGTGAATCGACAGGGGCGGGCACCGGGGAGCTGTTTTTT. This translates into CASSESTGAGTGELFF. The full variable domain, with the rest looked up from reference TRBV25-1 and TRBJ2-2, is EADIYQTPRYLVIGTGKKITLECSQTMGHDKMYWYQQDPGMELHLIHYSYGVNSTEKGDLSSESTVSRIRTEHFPLTLESARPSHTSQYLCASSESTGAGTGELFFGEGSRLTVL.

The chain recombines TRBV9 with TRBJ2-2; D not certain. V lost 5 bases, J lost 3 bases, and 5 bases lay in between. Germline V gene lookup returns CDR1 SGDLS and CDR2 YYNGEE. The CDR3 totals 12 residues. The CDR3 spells CASSSDTGELFF. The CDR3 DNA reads TGTGCCAGCAGTTCGGACACCGGGGAGCTGTTTTTT.

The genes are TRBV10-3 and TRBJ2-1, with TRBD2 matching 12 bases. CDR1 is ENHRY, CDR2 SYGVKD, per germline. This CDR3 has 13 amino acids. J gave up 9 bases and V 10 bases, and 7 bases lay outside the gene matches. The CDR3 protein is CATGLAGFGEQFF. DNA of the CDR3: TGTGCCACCGGACTAGCGGGGTTCGGTGAGCAGTTCTTC.

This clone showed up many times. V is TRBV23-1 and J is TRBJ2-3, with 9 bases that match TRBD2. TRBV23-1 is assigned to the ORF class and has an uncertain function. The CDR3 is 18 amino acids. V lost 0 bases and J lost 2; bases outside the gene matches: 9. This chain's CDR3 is CASSQSIAGDSITDTQYF. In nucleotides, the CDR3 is TGCGCCAGCAGTCAATCCATAGCGGGAGACTCAATCACAGATACGCAGTATTTT.

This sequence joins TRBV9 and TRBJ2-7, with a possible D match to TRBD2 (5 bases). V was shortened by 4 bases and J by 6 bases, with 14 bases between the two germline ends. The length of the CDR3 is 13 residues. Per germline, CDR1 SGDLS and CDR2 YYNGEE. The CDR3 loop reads CASSPTRRGEQYF. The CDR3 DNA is TGTGCCAGCAGCCCCACTAGAAGAGGCGAGCAGTACTTC.

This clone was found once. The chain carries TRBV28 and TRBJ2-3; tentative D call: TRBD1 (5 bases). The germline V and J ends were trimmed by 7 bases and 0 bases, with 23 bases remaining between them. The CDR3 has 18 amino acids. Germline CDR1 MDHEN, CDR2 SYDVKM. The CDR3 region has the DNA TGTGCCAGCAATCTACAGGTCCCAAAGGGTCCCAGCACAGATACGCAGTATTTT. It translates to CASNLQVPKGPSTDTQYF.

CDR3 amino acids: CASSQEGQYGANVLTF. The DNA for the CDR3 is TGTGCCAGCAGCCAAGAAGGACAGTATGGGGCCAACGTCCTGACTTTC. The chain uses TRBV4-2 and TRBJ2-6, with D possibly being TRBD1 (6 bases). Germline V gene sequence: CDR1 LGHNA, CDR2 YNFKEQ. Trimming took 0 bases from V and 3 from J, leaving 9 bases between them. The CDR3 totals 16 residues.

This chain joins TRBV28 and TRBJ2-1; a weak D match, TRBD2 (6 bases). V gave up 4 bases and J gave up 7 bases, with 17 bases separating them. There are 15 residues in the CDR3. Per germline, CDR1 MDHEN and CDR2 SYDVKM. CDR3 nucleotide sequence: TGTGCCAGCAGTTCATCTAGCGATTGGAGGAATGAGCAGTTCTTC. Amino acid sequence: CASSSSSDWRNEQFF.

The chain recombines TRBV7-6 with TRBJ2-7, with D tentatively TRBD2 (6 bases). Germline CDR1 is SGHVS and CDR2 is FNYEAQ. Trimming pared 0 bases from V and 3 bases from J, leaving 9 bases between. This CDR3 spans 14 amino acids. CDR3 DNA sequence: TGTGCCAGCAGCTTAGCGTTGCGGGGCTACGAGCAGTACTTC. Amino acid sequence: CASSLALRGYEQYF.

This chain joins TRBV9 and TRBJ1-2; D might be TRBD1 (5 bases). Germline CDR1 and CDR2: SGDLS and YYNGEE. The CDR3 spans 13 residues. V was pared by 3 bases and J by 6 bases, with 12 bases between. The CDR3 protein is CASSAAGLNGYTF. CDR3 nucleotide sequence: TGTGCCAGCAGCGCCGCGGGGCTGAATGGCTACACCTTC.

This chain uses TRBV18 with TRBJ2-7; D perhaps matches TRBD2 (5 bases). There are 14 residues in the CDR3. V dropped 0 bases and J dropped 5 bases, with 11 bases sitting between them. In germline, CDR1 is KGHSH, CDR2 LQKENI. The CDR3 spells CASSPPGARDEQYF. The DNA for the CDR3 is TGTGCCAGCTCACCACCGGGCGCGAGGGACGAGCAGTACTTC.

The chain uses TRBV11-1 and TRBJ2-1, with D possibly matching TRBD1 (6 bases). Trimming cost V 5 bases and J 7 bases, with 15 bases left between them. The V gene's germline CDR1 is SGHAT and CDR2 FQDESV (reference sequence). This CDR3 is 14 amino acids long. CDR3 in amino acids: CASSVGGSANEQFF. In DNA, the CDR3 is TGTGCCAGCAGCGTAGGGGGTAGCGCGAATGAGCAGTTCTTC. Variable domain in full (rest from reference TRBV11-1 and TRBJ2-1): EAEVAQSPRYKITEKSQAVAFWCDPISGHATLYWYRQILGQGPELLVQFQDESVVDDSQLPKDRFSAERLKGVDSTLKIQPAELGDSAMYLCASSVGGSANEQFFGPGTRLTVL.

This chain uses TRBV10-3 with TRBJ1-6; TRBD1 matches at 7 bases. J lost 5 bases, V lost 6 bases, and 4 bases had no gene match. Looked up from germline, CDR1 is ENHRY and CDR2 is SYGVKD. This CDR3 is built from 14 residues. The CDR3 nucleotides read TGTGCCATCAGCCCCGGGACAGATAATTCACCCCTCCACTTT. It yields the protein CAISPGTDNSPLHF.

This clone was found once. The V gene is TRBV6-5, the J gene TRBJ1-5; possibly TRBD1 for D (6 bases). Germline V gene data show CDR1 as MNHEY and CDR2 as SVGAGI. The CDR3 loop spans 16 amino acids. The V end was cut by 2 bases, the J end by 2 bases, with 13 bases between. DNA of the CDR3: TGTGCCAGCAGTTACGGTCCCAACAGGGGCAATCAGCCCCAGCATTTT. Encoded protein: CASSYGPNRGNQPQHF.

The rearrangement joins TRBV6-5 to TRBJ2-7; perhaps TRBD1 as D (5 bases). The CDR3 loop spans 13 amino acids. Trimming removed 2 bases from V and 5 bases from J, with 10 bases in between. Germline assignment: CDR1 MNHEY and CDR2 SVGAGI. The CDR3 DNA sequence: TGTGCCAGCAGTTACGGGGCGCGTGACGAGCAGTACTTC. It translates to CASSYGARDEQYF.

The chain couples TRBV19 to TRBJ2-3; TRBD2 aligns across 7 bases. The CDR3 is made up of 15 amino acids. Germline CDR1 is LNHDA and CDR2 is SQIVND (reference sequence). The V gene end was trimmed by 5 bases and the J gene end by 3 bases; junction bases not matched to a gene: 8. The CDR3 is CASSPGAGVTDTQYF. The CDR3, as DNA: TGTGCCAGTAGTCCCGGTGCGGGAGTTACAGATACGCAGTATTTT.

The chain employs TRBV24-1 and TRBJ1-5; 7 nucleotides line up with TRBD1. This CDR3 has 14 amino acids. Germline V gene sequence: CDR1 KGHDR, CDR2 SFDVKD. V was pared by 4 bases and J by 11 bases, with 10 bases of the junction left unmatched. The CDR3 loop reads CATSEGGGYVTQHF. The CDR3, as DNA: TGTGCCACCAGTGAAGGGGGCGGATATGTTACCCAGCATTTT.

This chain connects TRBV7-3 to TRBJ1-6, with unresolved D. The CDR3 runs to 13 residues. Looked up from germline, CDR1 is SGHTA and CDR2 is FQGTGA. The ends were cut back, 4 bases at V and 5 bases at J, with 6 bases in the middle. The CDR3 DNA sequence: TGTGCCAGCAGCTCGCGTAATAATTCACCCCTCCACTTT. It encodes CASSSRNNSPLHF.

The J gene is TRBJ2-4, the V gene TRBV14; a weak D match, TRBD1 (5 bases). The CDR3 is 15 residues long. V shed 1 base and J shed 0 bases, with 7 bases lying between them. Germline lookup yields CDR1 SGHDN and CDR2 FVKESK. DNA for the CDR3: TGTGCCAGCAGCCAAGCCGGACAAGCCAAAAACATTCAGTACTTC. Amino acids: CASSQAGQAKNIQYF.

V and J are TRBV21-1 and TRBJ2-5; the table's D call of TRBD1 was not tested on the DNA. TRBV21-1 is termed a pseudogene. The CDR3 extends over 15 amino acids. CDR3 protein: CASSKDTGEVETQYF. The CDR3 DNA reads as TGTGCCAGCAGCAAAGACACAGGGGAGGTTGAGACCCAGTACTTC.

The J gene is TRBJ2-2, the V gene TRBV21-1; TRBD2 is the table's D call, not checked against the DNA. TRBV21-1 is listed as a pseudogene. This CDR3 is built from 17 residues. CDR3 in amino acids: CASSKRRECGNTGELFF. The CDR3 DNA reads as TGTGCCAGCAGCAAACGGCGGGAGTGTGGGAACACCGGGGAGCTGTTTTTT.

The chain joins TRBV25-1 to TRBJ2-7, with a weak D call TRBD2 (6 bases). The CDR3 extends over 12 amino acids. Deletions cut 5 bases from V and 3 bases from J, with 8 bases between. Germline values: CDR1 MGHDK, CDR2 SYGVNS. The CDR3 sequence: CASSKEGYEQYF. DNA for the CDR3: TGTGCCAGCAGTAAGGAGGGCTACGAGCAGTACTTC.

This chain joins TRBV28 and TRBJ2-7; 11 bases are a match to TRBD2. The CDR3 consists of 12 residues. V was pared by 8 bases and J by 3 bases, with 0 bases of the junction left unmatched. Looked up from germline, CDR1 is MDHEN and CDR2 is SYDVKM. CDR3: CASGTSGYEQYF. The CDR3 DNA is TGTGCCAGCGGGACTAGCGGCTACGAGCAGTACTTC.

CDR3 in DNA: TGTGCCAGCAGCCTAGGACAGCCATACACTGAAGCTTTCTTT. It yields the protein CASSLGQPYTEAFF. The rearrangement uses TRBV6-5 and TRBJ1-1, with a tentative D call TRBD1 (6 bases). This CDR3 is 14 amino acids long. The V gene lost 6 bases and the J gene lost 3 bases, with 14 bases spanning the gap. Germline V gene lookup returns CDR1 MNHEY and CDR2 SVGAGI.